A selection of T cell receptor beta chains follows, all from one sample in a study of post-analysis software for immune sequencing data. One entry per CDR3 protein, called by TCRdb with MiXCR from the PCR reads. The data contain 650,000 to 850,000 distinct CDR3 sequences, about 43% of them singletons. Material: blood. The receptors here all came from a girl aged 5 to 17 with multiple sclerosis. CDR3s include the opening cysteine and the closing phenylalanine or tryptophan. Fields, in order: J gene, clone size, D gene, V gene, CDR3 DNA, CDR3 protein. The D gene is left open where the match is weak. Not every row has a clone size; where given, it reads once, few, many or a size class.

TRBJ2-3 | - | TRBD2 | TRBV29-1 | TGCAGCGCCGCGGGAGGGGTTAGCGGGAGATCCCGCACAGATACGCAGTATTTT | CSAAGGVSGRSRTDTQYF
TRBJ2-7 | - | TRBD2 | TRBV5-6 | TGTGCCAGCAGCTGGGGACTAGCGGGAGGACAACCCTACGAGCAGTACTTC | CASSWGLAGGQPYEQYF
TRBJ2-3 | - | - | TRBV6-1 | TGTGCCAGCAGATCACTGCGGACAGGCACAGATACGCAGTATTTT | CASRSLRTGTDTQYF
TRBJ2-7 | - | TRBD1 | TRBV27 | TGTGCCAGCAGTCAAACCGGGACAGGTGGTTACGAGCAGTACTTC | CASSQTGTGGYEQYF
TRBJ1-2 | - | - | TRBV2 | TGTGCCAGCAGTGTCCTGGACACCTATGGCTACACCTTC | CASSVLDTYGYTF
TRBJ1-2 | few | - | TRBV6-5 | TGTGCCACCAGTATAGGGGGGTATGGCTACACCTTC | CATSIGGYGYTF
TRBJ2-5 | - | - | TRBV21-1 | TGTGCCAGCAACCGGACAGGGGATGATACCACCCAAGAGACCCAGTACTTC | CASNRTGDDTTQETQYF
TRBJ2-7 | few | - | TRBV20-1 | TGCAGTGCTGGAGGGACACTCTACGAGCAGTACTTC | CSAGGTLYEQYF
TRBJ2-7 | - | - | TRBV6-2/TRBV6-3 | TGTGTCAGCAGTTACTCGGGGGTCTCCTACGAGCAGTACTTC | CVSSYSGVSYEQYF
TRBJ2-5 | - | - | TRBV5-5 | TGTGCCAGCAGCTTGGGTCCGGCGCAGGGGGAGACCCAGTACTTC | CASSLGPAQGETQYF
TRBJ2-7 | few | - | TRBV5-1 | TGCGCCAGCAGCCCATCGGGACGTCGCTACGAGCAGTACTTC | CASSPSGRRYEQYF
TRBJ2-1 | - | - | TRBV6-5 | TGTGCCAGCAGCCCCGGGACATTAAATTACAATGAGCAGTTCTTC | CASSPGTLNYNEQFF
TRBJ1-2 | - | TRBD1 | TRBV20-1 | TGCAGTGCCTTTGGAGGGCCATACCAGGGGGCGGATGGCTACACCTTC | CSAFGGPYQGADGYTF
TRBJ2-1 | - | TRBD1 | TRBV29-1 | TGCAGCGTTGAGGGGGCGCCAGGGGGCTCCTACAATGAGCAGTTCTTC | CSVEGAPGGSYNEQFF
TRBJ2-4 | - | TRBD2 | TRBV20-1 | TGCAGTGTCCAAAGGGCTAGCGGGACGCCGGGGAACATTCAGTACTTC | CSVQRASGTPGNIQYF
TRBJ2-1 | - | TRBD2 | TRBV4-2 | TGTGCCAGCAGCCACGGGACTAGCGGACACAATGAGCAGTTCTTC | CASSHGTSGHNEQFF
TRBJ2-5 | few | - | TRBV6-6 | TGTGCCAGCAGTTACTCGAAGACCTTAGAGACCCAGTACTTC | CASSYSKTLETQYF
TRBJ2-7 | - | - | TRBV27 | TGTGCCAGCTCATACCGCCGCCTTCGGGGCTCCTACGAGCAGTACTTC | CASSYRRLRGSYEQYF
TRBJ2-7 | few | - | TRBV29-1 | TGCTGCGTGAGAGTGGGGGCGTACGAGCAGTACTTC | CCVRVGAYEQYF
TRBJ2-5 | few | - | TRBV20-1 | TGCAGTGCCTCGGGATCTTTCCAGGAGACCCAGTACTTC | CSASGSFQETQYF
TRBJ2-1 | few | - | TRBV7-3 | TGTGCCAGCAGCCTAACCAAGTGGGCTGAGCAGTTCTTC | CASSLTKWAEQFF
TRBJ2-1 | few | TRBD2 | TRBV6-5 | TGTGCCAGCAGTTACTCAAAGCCTAGCGGGAGGGCCCTCCACAATGAGCAGTTCTTC | CASSYSKPSGRALHNEQFF
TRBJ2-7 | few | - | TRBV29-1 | TGCAGCGTTGAAACCGGGACCCCCCCCTACGAGCAGTACTTC | CSVETGTPPYEQYF
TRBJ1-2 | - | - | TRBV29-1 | TGCAGCGTTGAAGATAGGTTGGGCGCAGGGGAGGGTAAAGGGTATGGCTACACCTTC | CSVEDRLGAGEGKGYGYTF
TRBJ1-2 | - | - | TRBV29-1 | TGCAGCGTCGATCCGGGGAACGGAGGCTACACCTTC | CSVDPGNGGYTF
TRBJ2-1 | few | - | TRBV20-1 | TGCAGTGCTAGCGGGATCACCCTCTCCTACAATGAGCAGTTCTTC | CSASGITLSYNEQFF
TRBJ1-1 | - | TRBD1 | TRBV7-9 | TGTGCCAGCAGCAGGGACAGGGTTGAAGCTTTCTTT | CASSRDRVEAFF
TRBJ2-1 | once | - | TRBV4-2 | TGTGCCAGCAGCCAACTCCGGCCCCCCGTCGATGAGCAGTTCTTC | CASSQLRPPVDEQFF
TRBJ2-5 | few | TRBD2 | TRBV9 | TGTGCCAGCAGCCAAGCGGGACAAGAGACCCAGTACTTC | CASSQAGQETQYF
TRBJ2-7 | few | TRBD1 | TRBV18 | TGTGCCAGCTCGCACGGACAGGGCGGCGAGCAGTACTTC | CASSHGQGGEQYF
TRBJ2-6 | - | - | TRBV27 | TGTGCCAGCAGCCGAAGAAGACAGGATGCTGGGGCCAACGTCCTGACTTTC | CASSRRRQDAGANVLTF
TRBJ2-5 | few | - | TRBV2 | TGTGCCAGCAGTGAAGAACTAAACCAAGAGACCCAGTACTTC | CASSEELNQETQYF
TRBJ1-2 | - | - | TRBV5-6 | TGTGCCAGCAGCGCGGCGGGAGACATTGGCTACACCTTC | CASSAAGDIGYTF
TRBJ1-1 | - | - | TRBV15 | TGTGCCACCAGCCGCGTAGGGGGTAACACTGAAGCTTTCTTT | CATSRVGGNTEAFF
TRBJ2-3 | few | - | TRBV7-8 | TGTGCCAGCAGCTTGACTACGCCAGATACGCAGTATTTT | CASSLTTPDTQYF
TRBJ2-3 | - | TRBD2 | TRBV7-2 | TGTGCCAGCAGCAGGGGAGCGGGAGTGGGGACAGATACGCAGTATTTT | CASSRGAGVGTDTQYF
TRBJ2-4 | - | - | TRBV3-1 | TGTGCCAGCAGCCAATCGGAGACAGGTACGGCGCAGTACTTC | CASSQSETGTAQYF
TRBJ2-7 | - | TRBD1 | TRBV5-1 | TGCGCCAGCAGGTTTACAGGGGACTCCTACGAGCAGTACTTC | CASRFTGDSYEQYF
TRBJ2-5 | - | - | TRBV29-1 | TGCAGCGTACGGTACGACCAAGAGACCCAGTACTTC | CSVRYDQETQYF
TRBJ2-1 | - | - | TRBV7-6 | TGTGCCAGCAGCTTAGTGTACGGGCGCGGTGAGCAGTTCTTC | CASSLVYGRGEQFF
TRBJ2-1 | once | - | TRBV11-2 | TGTGTAACTCAGCTTCATAACAGGATCTCCTACAATGAGCAGTTCTTC | CVTQLHNRISYNEQFF
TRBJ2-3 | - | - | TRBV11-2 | TGTGCCAGCAGCCTAGGACCGGGGGGCAGCACAGATACGCAGTATTTT | CASSLGPGGSTDTQYF
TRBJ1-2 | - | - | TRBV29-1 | TGCAGCGTTGAAGAACGGGACCCTTATGGCTACACCTTC | CSVEERDPYGYTF
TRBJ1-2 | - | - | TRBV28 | TGTGCCAGCGCTACCGGCCCTCGCTGCACCTTC | CASATGPRCTF
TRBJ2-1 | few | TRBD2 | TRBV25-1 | TGTGCCAGCAGTGAAGGGGCGGGAGAGATAGACAATGAGCAGTTCTTC | CASSEGAGEIDNEQFF
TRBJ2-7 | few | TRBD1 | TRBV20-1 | TGCAGTGCTAGGGCGAATCGACAGGGGACTTGGTCCTACGAGCAGTACTTC | CSARANRQGTWSYEQYF
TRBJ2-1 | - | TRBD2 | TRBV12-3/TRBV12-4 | TGTGCCAGCAGCACTAGCGCCAAAAATGAGCAGTTCTTC | CASSTSAKNEQFF
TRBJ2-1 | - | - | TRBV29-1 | TGCAGCGCCGGAGAGCAGTTCTTC | CSAGEQFF
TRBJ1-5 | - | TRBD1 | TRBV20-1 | TGCAGTGCAGGGACAGGGGAGCAGCCCCAGCATTTT | CSAGTGEQPQHF
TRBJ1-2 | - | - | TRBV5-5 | TGTGCCAGCAGCACCGGGACGGATCCTTTCTATGGCTACACCTTC | CASSTGTDPFYGYTF
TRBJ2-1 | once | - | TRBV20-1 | TGCAGTGCCTCGACTCCCTCGGGTACGTCTAATTACGGCGATGAGCAGTTCTTC | CSASTPSGTSNYGDEQFF
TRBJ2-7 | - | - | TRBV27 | TGTGCCAGCAGTTTATCCGGGATAGAGAGCTCCTACGAGCAGTACTTC | CASSLSGIESSYEQYF
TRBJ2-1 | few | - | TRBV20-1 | TGCAGTGCTAACGACTACCAAGAGAGGAATGAGCAGTTCTTC | CSANDYQERNEQFF
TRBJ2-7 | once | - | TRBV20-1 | TGCAGTGCCCTGACTAATTTGAGGGAGCAGTACTTC | CSALTNLREQYF